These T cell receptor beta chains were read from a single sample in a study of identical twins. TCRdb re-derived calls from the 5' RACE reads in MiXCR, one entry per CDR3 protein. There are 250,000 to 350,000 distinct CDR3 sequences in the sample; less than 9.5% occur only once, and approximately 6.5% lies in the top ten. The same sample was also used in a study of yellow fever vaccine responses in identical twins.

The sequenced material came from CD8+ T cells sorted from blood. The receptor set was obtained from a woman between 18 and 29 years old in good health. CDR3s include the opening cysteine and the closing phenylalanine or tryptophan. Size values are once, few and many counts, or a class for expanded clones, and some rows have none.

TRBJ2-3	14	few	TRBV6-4	CASSRGESTDTQYF
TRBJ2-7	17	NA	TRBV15	CATSRDWASASSYEQYF
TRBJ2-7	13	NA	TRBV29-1	CSASSGNNYEQYF
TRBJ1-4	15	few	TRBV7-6	CASSLYSATNEKLFF
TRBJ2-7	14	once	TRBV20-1	CSARSGGGVYEQYF
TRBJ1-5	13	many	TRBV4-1	CASSQFGGQPQHF
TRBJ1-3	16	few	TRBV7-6	CASSSHGISLGGQIYF
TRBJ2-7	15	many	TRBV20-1	CRPLASGIHSYEQYF
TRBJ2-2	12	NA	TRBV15	CVTGEHGGELFF
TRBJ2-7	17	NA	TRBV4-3	CASSQAIPGQGAHEQYF
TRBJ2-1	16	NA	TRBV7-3	CASSSHTGTGLSEQFF
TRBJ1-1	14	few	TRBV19	CASTATGGNTEAFF
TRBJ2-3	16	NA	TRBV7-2	CASSLGPGGPSDTQYF
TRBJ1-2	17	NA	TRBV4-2	CASSQGLGGLGVYGYTF
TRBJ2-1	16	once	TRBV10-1	CASSDLAGWTYNEQFF
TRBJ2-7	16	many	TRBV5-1	CASSQGQGVPYYEQYF
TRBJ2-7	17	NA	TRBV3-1	CASSQVKQREGGHEQYF
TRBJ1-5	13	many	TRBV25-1	CASSAGWGQPQHF
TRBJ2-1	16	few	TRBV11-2	CASSLSSSLSYNEQFF
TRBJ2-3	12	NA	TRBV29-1	CSMEDFPDTQYF